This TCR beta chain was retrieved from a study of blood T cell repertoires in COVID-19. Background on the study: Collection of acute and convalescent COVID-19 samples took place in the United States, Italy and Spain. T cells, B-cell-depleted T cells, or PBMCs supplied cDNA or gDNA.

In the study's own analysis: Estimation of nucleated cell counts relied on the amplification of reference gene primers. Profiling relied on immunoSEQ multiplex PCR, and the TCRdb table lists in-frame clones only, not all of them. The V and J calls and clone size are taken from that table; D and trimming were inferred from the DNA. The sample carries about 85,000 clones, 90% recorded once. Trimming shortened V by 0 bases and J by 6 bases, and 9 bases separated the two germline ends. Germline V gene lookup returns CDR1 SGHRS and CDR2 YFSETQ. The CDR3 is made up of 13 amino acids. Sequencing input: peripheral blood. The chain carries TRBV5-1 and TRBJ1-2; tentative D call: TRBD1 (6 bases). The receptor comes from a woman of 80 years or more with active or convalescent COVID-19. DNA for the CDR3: TGCGCCAGCAGCTTGGCAGGGACAAATGGCTACACCTTC. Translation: CASSLAGTNGYTF.